This TCR beta chain was observed in a study of cytomegalovirus exposure and HLA in healthy donors. Study results and caveats: In vitro data verified a few CMV-associated chains as specific for CMV antigens.

On this clone: Its antigen is unidentified.

Some clones are missing from TCRdb's copy, which holds only in-frame ones; the method was immunoSEQ multiplex PCR. The sample holds 40,000 to 55,000 clones, approximately 88% seen once. V shed 0 bases and J 4 bases; nucleotides not matched to a gene: 13. The CDR3 runs to 18 residues. Germline V gene data show CDR1 as SGDLS and CDR2 as YYNGEE. The sequence was obtained from a woman aged 30 to 39 in good health and CMV-seronegative. Sequencing used PBMCs. The genes are TRBV9 and TRBJ2-1, with 7 bases fitting TRBD1. CDR3 sequence (DNA): TGTGCCAGCAGCGTAGTTCGTGAGGGGACAGAGCTATACAATGAGCAGTTCTTC. Its translation: CASSVVREGTELYNEQFF.